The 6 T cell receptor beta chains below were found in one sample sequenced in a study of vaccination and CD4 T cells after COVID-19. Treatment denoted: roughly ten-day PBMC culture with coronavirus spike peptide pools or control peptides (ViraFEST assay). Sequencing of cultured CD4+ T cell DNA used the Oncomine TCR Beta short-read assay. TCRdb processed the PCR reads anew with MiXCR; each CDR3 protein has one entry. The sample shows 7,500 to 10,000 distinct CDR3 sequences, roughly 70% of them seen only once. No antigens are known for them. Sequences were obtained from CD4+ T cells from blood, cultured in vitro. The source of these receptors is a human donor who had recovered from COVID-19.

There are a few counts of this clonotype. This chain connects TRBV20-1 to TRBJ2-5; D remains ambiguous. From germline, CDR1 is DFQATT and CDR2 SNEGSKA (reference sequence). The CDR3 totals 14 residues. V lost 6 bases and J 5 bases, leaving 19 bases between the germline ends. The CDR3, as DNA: TGCAGTGCCGAATATGGTGCAGTTATGGAGACCCAGTACTTC. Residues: CSAEYGAVMETQYF.

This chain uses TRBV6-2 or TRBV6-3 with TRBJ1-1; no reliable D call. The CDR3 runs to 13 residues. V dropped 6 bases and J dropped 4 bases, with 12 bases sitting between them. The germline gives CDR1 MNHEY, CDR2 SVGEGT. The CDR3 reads CASSPGRGTEAFF. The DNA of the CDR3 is TGTGCCAGCAGCCCAGGCCGGGGCACTGAAGCTTTCTTT.

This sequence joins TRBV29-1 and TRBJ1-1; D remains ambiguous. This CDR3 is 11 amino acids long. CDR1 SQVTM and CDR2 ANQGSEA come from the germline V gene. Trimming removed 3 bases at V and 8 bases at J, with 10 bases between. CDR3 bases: TGCAGCGTTGACCCGGGATACGAAGCTTTCTTT. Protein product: CSVDPGYEAFF.

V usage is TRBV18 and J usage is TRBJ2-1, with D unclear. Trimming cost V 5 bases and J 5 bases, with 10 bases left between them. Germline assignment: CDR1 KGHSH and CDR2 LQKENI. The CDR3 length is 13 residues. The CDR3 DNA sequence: TGTGCCAGCTCAAGAACAGAAAACAATGAGCAGTTCTTC. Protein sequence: CASSRTENNEQFF.

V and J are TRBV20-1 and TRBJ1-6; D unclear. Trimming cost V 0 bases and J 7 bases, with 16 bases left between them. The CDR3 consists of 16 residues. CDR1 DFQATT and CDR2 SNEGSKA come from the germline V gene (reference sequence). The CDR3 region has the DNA TGCAGTGCTAGAGAACCACCAGGAGTAACGAATTCACCCCTCCACTTT. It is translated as CSAREPPGVTNSPLHF.

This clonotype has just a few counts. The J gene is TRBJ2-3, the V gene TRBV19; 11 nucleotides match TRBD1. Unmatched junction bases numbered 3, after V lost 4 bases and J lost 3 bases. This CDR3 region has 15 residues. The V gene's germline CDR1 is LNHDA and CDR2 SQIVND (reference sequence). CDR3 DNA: TGTGCCAGTAGTACGGGACAGGGGGGGACAGATACGCAGTATTTT. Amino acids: CASSTGQGGTDTQYF.